This T cell receptor beta chain was observed in a study of patients and donors after allogeneic stem cell transplantation. This clonotype has a handful of counts. TCRdb independently ran MiXCR on the RT-PCR reads; one entry per CDR3 protein. The table has about 160,000 distinct CDR3 sequences, 24% seen once. Germline V gene sequence: CDR1 SGHRS, CDR2 YFSETQ. The CDR3 has 16 amino acids. Trimming cost V 2 bases and J 3 bases, with 14 bases left between them. J is TRBJ2-2 and V is TRBV5-1; D is possibly TRBD1 (6 bases). This TCR came from a human donor who was either an allogeneic HSCT recipient or a stem cell or donor lymphocyte infusion donor (not recorded which). It is not recorded whose cells these are; they may come from a transplant donor. The source material was blood, either unsorted or a sorted T cell fraction (not recorded which). Here the CDR3 DNA reads TGCGCCAGCAGCTTACAGGGTGTAGAGCACACCGGGGAGCTGTTTTTT. This gives the protein CASSLQGVEHTGELFF.